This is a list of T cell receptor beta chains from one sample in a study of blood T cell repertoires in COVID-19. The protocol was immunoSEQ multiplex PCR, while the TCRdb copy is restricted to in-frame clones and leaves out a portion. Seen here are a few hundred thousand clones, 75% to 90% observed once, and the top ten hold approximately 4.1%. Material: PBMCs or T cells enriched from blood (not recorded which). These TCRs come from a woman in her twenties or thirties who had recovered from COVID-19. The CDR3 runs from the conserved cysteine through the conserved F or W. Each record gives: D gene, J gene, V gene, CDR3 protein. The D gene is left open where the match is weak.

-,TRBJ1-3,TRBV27,CASSLRQGAGNTIYF
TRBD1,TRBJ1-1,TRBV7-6,CASSLVTGAAEAFF
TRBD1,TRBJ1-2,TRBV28,CASWDSRNYGYTF
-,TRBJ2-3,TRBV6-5,CASSYGDNTDTQYF
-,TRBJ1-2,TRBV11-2,CASSSIAQILYGYTF
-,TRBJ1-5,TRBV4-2,CASSQDSSNQPQHF
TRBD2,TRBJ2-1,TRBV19,CASSLRTSGLYNEQFF
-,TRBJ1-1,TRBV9,CASSVASNTEAFF
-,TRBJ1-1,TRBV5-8,CASRFASGQLNTEAFF
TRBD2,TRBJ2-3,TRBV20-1,CSASALAGVPTDTQYF
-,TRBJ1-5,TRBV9,CASSVGPETASNQPQHF
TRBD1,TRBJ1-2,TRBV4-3,CASSQSDRDHGYTF